These 15 T cell receptor beta chains were sequenced from one sample in a study of T-cell reconstitution after alpha-beta-depleted transplantation in children. A library of TCRbeta sequences, prepared with unique molecular identifiers, was generated. One entry per CDR3 protein results from TCRdb running MiXCR on the PCR reads. In the table there are about 500,000 distinct CDR3 sequences, 32% of which are singletons. Here the sequenced sample was PBMCs from the stem cell graft donor, taken from the stem cell graft. Every receptor here comes from a human donor who donated a stem cell graft to a child with aplastic anemia.

The chain links TRBV24-1 to TRBJ1-1; TRBD1 aligns across 7 bases. Germline values: CDR1 KGHDR, CDR2 SFDVKD. The CDR3 spans 11 residues. V gave up 5 bases and J gave up 14 bases; unmatched junction bases: 7. CDR3 DNA sequence: TGTGCCACCAGTGGTCGACAGGGAATCTTCTTT. Translated: CATSGRQGIFF.

This clonotype occurred many times. The chain is built from TRBV20-1 and TRBJ1-4; D is perhaps TRBD1 (5 bases). V lost 0 bases, J lost 5 bases, and 13 bases lay in between. The germline CDR1 and CDR2 sequences are DFQATT and SNEGSKA (reference sequence). The CDR3 sequence is 15 residues long. The CDR3 region has the DNA TGCAGTGCTAGAGATCCGGGACGGCTGAATGAAAAACTGTTTTTT. Amino acid sequence: CSARDPGRLNEKLFF.

This clonotype was observed a handful of times. The chain couples TRBV29-1 to TRBJ1-1; D uncertain. CDR3 length: 13 residues. Germline CDR1 and CDR2: SQVTM and ANQGSEA. V dropped 3 bases and J dropped 4 bases, with 12 bases sitting between them. The CDR3 reads CSVEADLGTEAFF. The DNA of the CDR3 is TGCAGCGTTGAGGCAGACCTGGGCACTGAAGCTTTCTTT.

J is TRBJ1-5 and V is TRBV27; D unresolved. The germline V gene encodes CDR1 MNHEY and CDR2 SMNVEV (reference sequence). With 1 base removed from V and 4 bases from J, the gap between germline ends came to 8 bases. This CDR3 is 14 amino acids long. CDR3 bases: TGTGCCAGCAGTTTATGGGTGGGGAATCAGCCCCAGCATTTT. It yields the protein CASSLWVGNQPQHF.

The chain's CDR3 is CASRSGLGTDTQYF. CDR3 in DNA: TGTGCCAGCCGGTCCGGTCTTGGCACAGATACGCAGTATTTT. The V call is TRBV7-2, the J call TRBJ2-3; D gene ambiguous. The CDR3 loop spans 14 amino acids. CDR1 is SGHTA and CDR2 is FQGNSA in the germline V gene. V lost 8 bases, J lost 1 base, and 13 bases lay in between. Combining the CDR3 with reference TRBV7-2 and TRBJ2-3 gives the whole variable domain GAGVSQSPSNKVTEKGKDVELRCDPISGHTALYWYRQSLGQGLEFLIYFQGNSAPDKSGLPSDRFSAERTGGSVSTLTIQRTQQEDSAVYLCASRSGLGTDTQYFGPGTRLTVL.

The gene calls are TRBV29-1 and TRBJ2-7; 10 bases agree with TRBD1. The CDR3 spans 12 residues. J lost 2 bases, V lost 6 bases, and 1 base had no gene match. Germline loops: CDR1 SQVTM, CDR2 ANQGSEA. For the CDR3, the DNA is TGCAGCGTGGGGACAGGGGCCTACGAGCAGTACTTC. Translating gives CSVGTGAYEQYF.

V usage is TRBV7-6 and J usage is TRBJ1-5; possible D gene TRBD1, 5 bases. Looked up from germline, CDR1 is SGHVS and CDR2 is FNYEAQ. The CDR3 length is 13 residues. The V end was cut by 4 bases, the J end by 4 bases, with 8 bases between. The CDR3 DNA is TGTGCCAGCAGCTCCGGACATAATCAGCCCCAGCATTTT. It specifies CASSSGHNQPQHF. Complete variable domain (other parts from reference TRBV7-6 and TRBJ1-5): GAGVSQSPRYKVTKRGQDVALRCDPISGHVSLYWYRQALGQGPEFLTYFNYEAQQDKSGLPNDRFSAERPEGSISTLTIQRTEQRDSAMYRCASSSGHNQPQHFGDGTRLSIL.

The chain joins TRBV5-1 to TRBJ2-1; 9 nucleotides agree with TRBD2. The length of the CDR3 is 17 residues. Looked up from germline, CDR1 is SGHRS and CDR2 is YFSETQ. The ends lost 3 bases at V and 3 bases at J; junction bases unmatched: 10. The CDR3 coding sequence is TGCGCCAGCAGCTCCGGCGGTCTAGCGGGATTCTACAATGAGCAGTTCTTC. It yields the protein CASSSGGLAGFYNEQFF.

This clonotype was counted a few times. The genes are TRBV12-3 or TRBV12-4 and TRBJ2-2; TRBD2 matches at 7 bases. This CDR3 contains 14 residues. J gave up 4 bases and V 7 bases, and 6 bases lay outside the gene matches. The CDR3 sequence: CASTQRGVTGELFF. CDR3 DNA: TGTGCCAGCACGCAACGGGGGGTCACCGGGGAGCTGTTTTTT.

This rearrangement joins TRBV29-1 to TRBJ2-3, with D perhaps TRBD1 (5 bases). The CDR3 length is 15 residues. From germline, CDR1 is SQVTM and CDR2 ANQGSEA. Trimming cost V 8 bases and J 1 base, with 19 bases left between them. The CDR3 DNA reads TGCAGCTCCTGGGGCCAGGGCTGGGGCACAGATACGCAGTATTTT. Translation gives CSSWGQGWGTDTQYF.

As DNA, the CDR3 is TGCAGCGTCCTCCGGGACATCTCCAATGAGCAGTTCTTC. Its protein is CSVLRDISNEQFF. This chain uses TRBV29-1 with TRBJ2-1; possible D gene TRBD1, 6 bases. CDR1 and CDR2 from the germline V gene are SQVTM and ANQGSEA. The CDR3 is made up of 13 amino acids. V was shortened by 6 bases and J by 6 bases, with 15 bases between the two germline ends.

The genes are TRBV9 and TRBJ2-7, with D possibly called TRBD1 or TRBD2 (5 bases each). Trimming removed 2 bases from V and 2 bases from J, with 14 bases in between. This CDR3 comprises 15 residues. Germline-derived CDR1 and CDR2 are SGDLS and YYNGEE. The CDR3 nucleotides are TGTGCCAGCAGCGTGGGGCTCGGGAATACCTACGAGCAGTACTTC. It yields the protein CASSVGLGNTYEQYF. Looking up the rest from reference TRBV9 and TRBJ2-7 gives the full variable domain: DSGVTQTPKHLITATGQRVTLRCSPRSGDLSVYWYQQSLDQGLQFLIQYYNGEERAKGNILERFSAQQFPDLHSELNLSSLELGDSALYFCASSVGLGNTYEQYFGPGTRLTVT.

V is TRBV19 and J is TRBJ1-5; 7 bases agree with TRBD1. The CDR3 consists of 17 residues. Germline V gene sequence: CDR1 LNHDA, CDR2 SQIVND (reference sequence). The ends lost 6 bases at V and 4 bases at J; junction bases unmatched: 15. CDR3 residues: CASRLPGLPGGNQPQHF. The CDR3 DNA follows: TGTGCCAGTAGACTCCCGGGTCTGCCAGGGGGTAATCAGCCCCAGCATTTT. The full variable domain, its missing parts supplied by reference TRBV19 and TRBJ1-5, is DGGITQSPKYLFRKEGQNVTLSCEQNLNHDAMYWYRQDPGQGLRLIYYSQIVNDFQKGDIAEGYSVSREKKESFPLTVTSAQKNPTAFYLCASRLPGLPGGNQPQHFGDGTRLSIL.

In its sample, this clonotype was seen a few times. This sequence joins TRBV15 and TRBJ2-7, with a weak D call TRBD1 (6 bases). This CDR3 spans 16 amino acids. Trimming left V 3 bases short and J 0 bases short, with 15 bases between. In germline, CDR1 is LNHNV, CDR2 YYDKDF (reference sequence). CDR3 loop: CATSRGSGTYSYEQYF. For the CDR3, the DNA is TGTGCCACCAGCAGGGGATCCGGGACATACTCCTACGAGCAGTACTTC.

This clonotype was recorded a few times. The CDR3 spells CSAAAISGSSYEQYF. CDR3 sequence (DNA): TGCAGTGCTGCCGCGATTAGCGGCAGCTCCTACGAGCAGTACTTC. The rearrangement uses TRBV20-1 and TRBJ2-7; TRBD2 is a possible D gene (6 bases). Between the trimmed V and J ends, which lost 5 bases and 0 bases, there was a span of 17 bases. This CDR3 is built from 15 residues. Germline assignment: CDR1 DFQATT and CDR2 SNEGSKA (reference sequence).